These 9 T cell receptor beta chains originate from one sample sequenced in a study of blood T cell repertoires in COVID-19. Repertoires were generated with immunoSEQ multiplex PCR, while TCRdb's copy carries only in-frame clones and drops some. The sample holds 270,000 or so clones; more than 65% are singletons and the top ten take 3.1%. The sequenced sample was peripheral blood. These receptors were taken from a woman aged 18-29 years with acute or convalescent COVID-19.

The chain joins TRBV6-5 to TRBJ2-3; 7 nucleotides align to TRBD2. CDR1 and CDR2 (germline): MNHEY, SVGAGI. With 6 bases clipped from V and 6 bases from J, the junction kept 12 bases outside the gene matches. CDR3 length: 15 amino acids. This CDR3 is CASRDVSSGLDTQYF. The CDR3 DNA reads as TGTGCCAGCAGGGACGTCTCTAGCGGTTTGGATACGCAGTATTTT.

The rearrangement links TRBV15 to TRBJ2-2; D ambiguous. This CDR3 is built from 17 residues. Trimming took off 0 bases at V and 2 bases at J, with 13 bases between the two ends. Germline values: CDR1 LNHNV, CDR2 YYDKDF (reference sequence). The CDR3 coding sequence is TGTGCCACCAGCAGAGATAGTCCATTTGGTAACACCGGGGAGCTGTTTTTT. This translates into CATSRDSPFGNTGELFF.

J is TRBJ2-7 and V is TRBV5-1, with D possibly being TRBD2 (6 bases). This CDR3 comprises 14 residues. Per germline, CDR1 SGHRS and CDR2 YFSETQ. The germline V and J ends were trimmed by 0 bases and 5 bases, with 12 bases remaining between them. CDR3 protein: CASSLAREYDEQYF. The CDR3 bases are TGCGCCAGCAGCTTGGCCCGGGAGTACGACGAGCAGTACTTC.

This clone was seen more than once but under ten times. Other DNA sequences in this sample translate to the same CDR3. The V gene is TRBV4-1, the J gene TRBJ2-7; TRBD1 aligns across 7 bases. The ends lost 0 bases at V and 4 bases at J; junction bases unmatched: 3. Per germline, CDR1 MGHRA and CDR2 YSYEKL. The CDR3 spans 14 residues. The CDR3 sequence: CASSQDRGSYEQYF. Here the CDR3 DNA reads TGCGCCAGCAGCCAAGACAGGGGGAGTTACGAGCAGTACTTC.

The rearrangement links TRBV27 to TRBJ2-6; D is unclear. The CDR3 contains 14 residues. V lost 6 bases, J lost 0 bases, and 6 bases lay in between. Germline V gene sequence: CDR1 MNHEY, CDR2 SMNVEV (reference sequence). The CDR3 sequence is CASSSLSGANVLTF. The CDR3, as DNA: TGTGCCAGCAGCTCTCTCTCTGGGGCCAACGTCCTGACTTTC.

The chain is built from TRBV7-8 and TRBJ1-5; D is uncertain. V was cut by 2 bases and J by 5 bases, with 10 bases left in between. Germline V lookup: CDR1 SGHVS, CDR2 FQNEAQ. The length of the CDR3 is 14 residues. The CDR3 DNA is TGTGCCAGCAGCTTACTAGCCCAGTATCAGCCCCAGCATTTT. The encoded protein is CASSLLAQYQPQHF.

The J gene is TRBJ2-2, the V gene TRBV2, with 10 positions matching TRBD1. This CDR3 is built from 15 residues. Germline lookup yields CDR1 SNHLY and CDR2 FYNNEI. V lost 6 bases, J lost 6 bases, and 7 bases stayed unmatched. In nucleotides, the CDR3 is TGTGCCAGCAGCCGGACAGGGGGTAGGGCCGGGGAGCTGTTTTTT. As protein: CASSRTGGRAGELFF.

This rearrangement joins TRBV5-1 to TRBJ2-4; a weak D match, TRBD1 (6 bases). Deletions cut 0 bases from V and 5 bases from J, with 9 bases between. CDR3 length: 14 amino acids. Germline values: CDR1 SGHRS, CDR2 YFSETQ. The CDR3 DNA reads as TGCGCCAGCAGCTTGGACAGGGAGCAAAACATTCAGTACTTC. Protein: CASSLDREQNIQYF.

The chain is built from TRBV24-1 and TRBJ1-1; D is unresolved. The germline CDR1 and CDR2 sequences are KGHDR and SFDVKD. V dropped 4 bases and J dropped 4 bases, with 12 bases sitting between them. This CDR3 has 14 amino acids. The CDR3 here is CATSESNRGTEAFF. The CDR3 nucleotides are TGTGCCACCAGTGAATCCAATCGGGGCACTGAAGCTTTCTTT.